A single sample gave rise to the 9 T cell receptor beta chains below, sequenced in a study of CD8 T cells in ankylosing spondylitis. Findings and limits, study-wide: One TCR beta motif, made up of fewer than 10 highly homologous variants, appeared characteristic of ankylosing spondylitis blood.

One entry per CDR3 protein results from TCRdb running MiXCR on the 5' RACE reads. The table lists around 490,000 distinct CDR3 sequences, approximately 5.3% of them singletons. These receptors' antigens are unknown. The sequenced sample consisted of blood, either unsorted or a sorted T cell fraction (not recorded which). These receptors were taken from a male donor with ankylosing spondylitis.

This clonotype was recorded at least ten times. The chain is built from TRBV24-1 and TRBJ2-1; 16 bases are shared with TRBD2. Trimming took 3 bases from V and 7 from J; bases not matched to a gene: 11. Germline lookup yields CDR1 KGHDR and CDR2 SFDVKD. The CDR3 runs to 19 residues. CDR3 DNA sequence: TGTGCCACCAGTGATGCCACCGGGACTAGCGGGAGGGGTCAAAATGAGCAGTTCTTC. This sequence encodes CATSDATGTSGRGQNEQFF.

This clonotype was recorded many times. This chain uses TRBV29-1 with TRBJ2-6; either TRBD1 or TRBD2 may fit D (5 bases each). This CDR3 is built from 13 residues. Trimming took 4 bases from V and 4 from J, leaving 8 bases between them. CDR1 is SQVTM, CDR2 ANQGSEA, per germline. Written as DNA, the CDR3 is TGCAGCGTTGGAGGGACCGGGGCCAACGTCCTGACTTTC. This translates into CSVGGTGANVLTF.

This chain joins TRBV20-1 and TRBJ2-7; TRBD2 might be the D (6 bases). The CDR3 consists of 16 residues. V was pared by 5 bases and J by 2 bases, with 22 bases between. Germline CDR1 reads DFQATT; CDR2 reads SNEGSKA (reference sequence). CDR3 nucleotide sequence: TGCAGTGCTCCCCTTTTAGACGGGAGTATTCCCTACGAGCAGTACTTC. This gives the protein CSAPLLDGSIPYEQYF.

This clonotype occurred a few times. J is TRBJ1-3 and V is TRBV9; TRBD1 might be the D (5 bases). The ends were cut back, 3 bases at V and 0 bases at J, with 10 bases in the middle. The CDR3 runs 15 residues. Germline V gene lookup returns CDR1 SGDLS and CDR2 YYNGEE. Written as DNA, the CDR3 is TGTGCCAGCAGCGCTGGGGACTCCTCTGGAAACACCATATATTTT. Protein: CASSAGDSSGNTIYF.

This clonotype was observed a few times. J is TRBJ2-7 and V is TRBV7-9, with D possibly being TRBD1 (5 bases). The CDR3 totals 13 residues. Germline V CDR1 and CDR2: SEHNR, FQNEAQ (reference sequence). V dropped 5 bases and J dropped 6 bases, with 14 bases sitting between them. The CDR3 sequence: CASSRSVGAEQYF. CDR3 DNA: TGTGCCAGCAGCCGGTCTGTTGGGGCCGAGCAGTACTTC.

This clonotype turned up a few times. This chain's CDR3 is CASEARDRGRDYEQYF. The CDR3 DNA reads as TGTGCCAGCGAAGCCAGGGACAGGGGGCGCGATTACGAGCAGTACTTC. The genes are TRBV7-9 and TRBJ2-7, with 12 bases lining up with TRBD1. The CDR3 length is 16 residues. Trimming at V came to 8 bases and at J to 4 bases, leaving 12 bases not matched to a gene. The germline CDR1 and CDR2 sequences are SEHNR and FQNEAQ (reference sequence).

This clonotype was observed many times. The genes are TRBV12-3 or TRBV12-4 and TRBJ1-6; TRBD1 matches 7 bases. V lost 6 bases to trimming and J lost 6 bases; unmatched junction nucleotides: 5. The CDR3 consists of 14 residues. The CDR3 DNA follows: TGTGCCAGCAGCCCGACAGGGCGTAATTCACCCCTCCACTTT. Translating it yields CASSPTGRNSPLHF.

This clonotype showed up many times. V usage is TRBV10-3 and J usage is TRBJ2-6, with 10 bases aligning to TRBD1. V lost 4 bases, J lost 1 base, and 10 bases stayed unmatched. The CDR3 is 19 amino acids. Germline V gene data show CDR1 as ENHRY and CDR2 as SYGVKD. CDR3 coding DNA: TGTGCCATCAGTGCGACAGGGGGCGAGCCAAAGTCTGGGGCCAACGTCCTGACTTTC. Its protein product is CAISATGGEPKSGANVLTF.

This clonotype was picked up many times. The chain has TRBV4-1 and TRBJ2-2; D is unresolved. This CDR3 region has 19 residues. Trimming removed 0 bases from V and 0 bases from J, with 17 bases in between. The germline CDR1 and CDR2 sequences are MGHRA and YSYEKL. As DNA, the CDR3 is TGCGCCAGCAGCCAAGATGGGTTGGGTGCCACCCCGAACACCGGGGAGCTGTTTTTT. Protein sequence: CASSQDGLGATPNTGELFF.